This entry concerns a single T cell receptor beta chain. This sample is drawn from a study of blood T cell repertoires in COVID-19. Study context: The origin of the acute and convalescent COVID-19 samples was the United States, Italy and Spain. The cDNA or gDNA used as material had been derived from T cells, B-cell-depleted T cells, or PBMCs.

In the source study's methods: Estimated nucleated cell counts came from reference gene primer amplification. Libraries were prepared by immunoSEQ multiplex PCR; TCRdb keeps only in-frame clonotypes and omits some of them. V, J and clone size were drawn from that table, and D and trimming were deduced from the DNA. The data show approximately 15,000 clones, about 90% seen once. From germline, CDR1 is MNHEY and CDR2 SVGAGI. The CDR3 length is 14 residues. V was cut by 7 bases and J by 0 bases, with 9 bases left in between. Sequenced material: peripheral blood. V gene TRBV6-5 combines with J gene TRBJ2-2, with unresolved D. The clonotype comes from a man in his fifties or sixties with active COVID-19. CDR3 sequence: CASTPVANTGELFF. In DNA form, the CDR3 reads TGTGCCAGCACCCCGGTCGCGAACACCGGGGAGCTGTTTTTT.